The 12 T cell receptor beta chains in this list originate from one sample, sequenced in a study of T cell repertoires in cytomegalovirus infection. TCRdb processed the reads anew with MiXCR; each CDR3 protein has one entry. The sample has fewer than 400,000 distinct CDR3 sequences, 15% to 20% seen once. Sequencing input: PBMCs. These receptors were obtained from a human donor in good health (CMV status not recorded). Some clones in this sample may be carry-over from other donors' samples.

This chain connects TRBV12-3 or TRBV12-4 to TRBJ1-1, with 7 positions matching TRBD1. Trimming at V came to 8 bases and at J to 5 bases, leaving 5 bases not matched to a gene. This CDR3 is 12 amino acids long. DNA of the CDR3: TGTGCCAGCGCTGCCAGGGGGACTGAAGCTTTCTTT. Protein product: CASAARGTEAFF.

This clonotype was seen repeatedly, ten times or more. The chain employs TRBV12-3 or TRBV12-4 and TRBJ1-4, with D possibly TRBD1 on 5 matching bases. CDR3 length: 18 residues. Trimming left V 4 bases short and J 5 bases short, with 23 bases between. The chain's CDR3 is CASSSTTAHSPGNEKLFF. In DNA form, the CDR3 reads TGTGCCAGCAGTTCGACGACAGCTCACTCCCCGGGGAATGAAAAACTGTTTTTT.

This clonotype was recorded many times. The CDR3 region is CASSLSAAVGNEQFF. The CDR3 nucleotides are TGTGCCAGCAGCTTAAGCGCTGCCGTTGGAAATGAGCAGTTCTTC. The chain recombines TRBV7-8 with TRBJ2-1; D not certain. Germline V CDR1 and CDR2: SGHVS, FQNEAQ. Trimming stripped 2 bases from V and 7 bases from J, with 15 bases between. The length of the CDR3 is 15 residues.

The V and J genes are TRBV11-3 and TRBJ2-5; D unresolved. V lost 1 base and J lost 4, with 7 bases in between. Germline V gene lookup returns CDR1 SGHNT and CDR2 YENEEA. The CDR3 runs to 13 residues. The CDR3 sequence: CASSLGVLETQYF. The CDR3 region has the DNA TGTGCCAGCAGCTTAGGGGTTCTAGAGACCCAGTACTTC.

This clonotype was seen a few times. The J gene is TRBJ2-3, the V gene TRBV10-3; D assignment may be TRBD1 or TRBD2 (5 bases each). Germline V gives CDR1 ENHRY, CDR2 SYGVKD. The ends were cut back, 10 bases at V and 5 bases at J, with 19 bases in the middle. This CDR3 contains 14 residues. The DNA for the CDR3 is TGTGCCACCGTAGCGCTCAGAGGGGTAGATACGCAGTATTTT. It specifies CATVALRGVDTQYF.

CDR3: CASSLFRTSTDIQYF. The CDR3 nucleotides are TGTGCCAGCAGTTTATTCCGAACTAGTACGGACATTCAGTACTTC. The chain carries TRBV27 and TRBJ2-4; D is perhaps TRBD2 (5 bases). The V end was cut by 1 base, the J end by 8 bases, with 15 bases between. The germline CDR1 and CDR2 sequences are MNHEY and SMNVEV (reference sequence). CDR3 length equals 15 residues.

Remarks on this clonotype: A much larger clone sits a single nucleotide away, making a read error possible. The rearrangement uses TRBV5-3 and TRBJ1-2; 7 bases match TRBD1. TRBV5-3 is sorted into the ORF group, with uncertain function. Losses at the gene ends were 4 bases for V and 4 bases for J; bases not matched to a gene: 10. The length of the CDR3 is 15 residues. The CDR3 coding sequence is TGTGCCAGAAGCCCGGACGGGACAGCCCTCTATGGCTACACCTTC. It encodes CARSPDGTALYGYTF.

This clonotype showed up many times. The chain employs TRBV7-2 and TRBJ2-3, with 7 bases fitting TRBD2. Trimming removed 1 base from V and 2 bases from J; junction bases left unmatched: 9. The V gene's germline CDR1 is SGHTA and CDR2 FQGNSA. The CDR3 has 17 residues. The CDR3 DNA is TGTGCCAGCAGCTTAGTCGGGCAGGGAGGGGTCACAGATACGCAGTATTTT. This codes for CASSLVGQGGVTDTQYF.

The V gene is TRBV28, the J gene TRBJ2-5; 12 positions match TRBD1. CDR1 is MDHEN and CDR2 is SYDVKM in the germline V gene. The CDR3 is 15 amino acids. V lost 5 bases and J lost 6; bases outside the gene matches: 7. CDR3 sequence (DNA): TGTGCCAGCAGTCCCGGGGGGACAGGGGGCAAGACCCAGTACTTC. This gives the protein CASSPGGTGGKTQYF.

This clonotype was picked up a small number of times. The chain has TRBV27 and TRBJ2-7; D is perhaps TRBD1 (5 bases). V dropped 4 bases and J dropped 4 bases, with 20 bases sitting between them. The CDR3 covers 16 residues. Germline assignment: CDR1 MNHEY and CDR2 SMNVEV (reference sequence). The CDR3 region is CASSSPGLLGVYEQYF. The CDR3 region has the DNA TGTGCCAGCAGTTCGCCCGGGCTCCTAGGGGTTTACGAGCAGTACTTC.

The chain employs TRBV2 and TRBJ1-1, with no clear D. The CDR3 has 13 residues. V was clipped by 4 bases and J by 3 bases, with 9 bases between them. CDR1 is SNHLY and CDR2 is FYNNEI in the germline V gene. The CDR3 sequence is CASSVGSYTEAFF. Written as DNA, the CDR3 is TGTGCCAGCAGTGTAGGGTCCTACACTGAAGCTTTCTTT. Full variable domain (remainder filled in from reference TRBV2 and TRBJ1-1): EPEVTQTPSHQVTQMGQEVILRCVPISNHLYFYWYRQILGQKVEFLVSFYNNEISEKSEIFDDQFSVERPDGSNFTLKIRSTKLEDSAMYFCASSVGSYTEAFFGQGTRLTVV.

This clonotype was observed a handful of times. This chain uses TRBV20-1 with TRBJ2-3; TRBD1 might be the D (6 bases). V dropped 0 bases and J dropped 2 bases, with 12 bases sitting between them. From germline, CDR1 is DFQATT and CDR2 SNEGSKA (reference sequence). The CDR3 spans 15 residues. The CDR3 loop is CSARDLWDNTDTQYF. CDR3 nucleotide sequence: TGCAGTGCTAGAGATCTCTGGGACAACACAGATACGCAGTATTTT.